This TCR beta chain was captured by sequencing in a study of patients and donors after allogeneic stem cell transplantation. V lost 5 bases, J lost 8 bases, and 15 bases lay in between. This CDR3 spans 12 amino acids. In germline, CDR1 is DFQATT, CDR2 SNEGSKA (reference sequence). TCRdb analysed the RT-PCR reads with MiXCR anew, one entry per CDR3 protein. The sample lists under 200,000 distinct CDR3 sequences; around 30% were seen once. In its sample, this clonotype was seen a few times. This receptor was taken from a human donor who was either an allogeneic HSCT recipient or a stem cell or donor lymphocyte infusion donor (not recorded which). It is not recorded whose cells these are; they may come from a transplant donor. Sequenced: blood, either unsorted or a sorted T cell fraction (not recorded which). The chain recombines TRBV20-1 with TRBJ1-2; D is unclear. The CDR3 here is CSARSASVGYTF. The DNA of the CDR3 is TGCAGTGCTCGATCAGCGTCAGTAGGCTACACCTTC.